This TCR beta chain stems from a study of cytomegalovirus exposure and HLA in healthy donors. Study-level background: T cells numbering about 179 million yielded some 100 million unique TCR beta sequences in an earlier analysis.

CDR1 and CDR2 from the germline V gene are SGHRS and YFSETQ. The CDR3 covers 14 residues. The V segment lost 3 bases and the J segment 5 bases; nucleotides outside the gene matches: 2. PCR used 60 Vbeta primers and 13 Jbeta primers. In the original workflow: Later, 65 million to 85 million unique TCR beta chains were counted in an analysis, and approximately 10 million of them were shared. Only in-frame clones appear in the TCRdb table, and some are missing; sequencing was by immunoSEQ multiplex PCR. The V and J calls and the clone size are those of that table, but D and trimming were determined from the DNA. The sample gives 85,000 to 100,000 clones, 78% of which show up once; about 4% is in the top ten. Whole-study findings and limits: 164 TCR beta chains were listed as cytomegalovirus-associated.

The donors, nominally healthy at sampling, likely had unrecorded immune exposures. Turning to this clone: Its antigen is unknown.

The clonotype originates from a woman aged 40 to 55 in good health and CMV-seropositive. Sequenced material: PBMCs. The rearrangement uses TRBV5-1 and TRBJ2-4; TRBD1 agrees at 10 bases. The CDR3 protein is CASSYGTGENIQYF. The DNA for the CDR3 is TGCGCCAGCAGCTACGGGACAGGGGAAAACATTCAGTACTTC. The variable domain in full, with the rest retrieved from reference TRBV5-1 and TRBJ2-4, is KAGVTQTPRYLIKTRGQQVTLSCSPISGHRSVSWYQQTPGQGLQFLFEYFSETQRNKGNFPGRFSGRQFSNSRSEMNVSTLELGDSALYLCASSYGTGENIQYFGAGTRLSVL.